Below, one TCR beta chain is given with its context. No cognate antigen has been identified for it. The sample holds no much larger clone one base away, and base qualities are not on file. Reads for this sample came from an Illumina HiSeq 2500. Quantitative 5'-RACE with molecular barcodes was used to prepare TCR beta libraries. The authors processed their data as follows. To identify disease-linked TCR variants, a new computational method was used, one built on a probabilistic model of VDJ rearrangement. TCRdb reprocessing: public reads trimmed at Q25 with fastp, clones called with MiXCR, in-frame beta chains kept. All rows with the same CDR3 protein become a single entry with the most common DNA and genes. TCRdb's processing, not the authors' own work, is the source of the V and J calls. Counted in this sample were 250,000 to 350,000 distinct CDR3 sequences; around 21% of them appeared once. The ten largest make up about 3.7% of the sample.

Trimming leaves V shorter by 1 base and J shorter by 4 bases, with the junction holding 14 bases beyond the gene matches. The CDR3 contains 18 residues, cysteine and phenylalanine counted. Only the CDR3 region is kept as DNA, spanning 54 bases read in frame from base 1. Based on the germline V gene, the CDR1 and CDR2 sequences are MGHRA and YSYEKL. This sample was taken from a study of CD8 T cells in ankylosing spondylitis (TCRdb year 2017). Describing the broader study: To find TCR variants linked to disease, the study profiled T cell receptor beta repertoires in ankylosing spondylitis patients and healthy donors. The full study cohort comprised some 27 ankylosing spondylitis patients and 110 or so healthy donors. Peripheral blood samples were taken, and synovial fluid was additionally collected from ankylosing spondylitis patients.

Overall results and qualifications from the work: According to the report, matched synovial fluid samples from ankylosing spondylitis patients were significantly enriched for the disease-linked clones. In peripheral blood, the disease-linked clones were found at relatively low frequencies and had a CD8+ phenotype. Some motif variants had previously been reported in the synovial fluid and blood of reactive arthritis patients, which suggests shared mechanisms of disease initiation. Blood from ankylosing spondylitis patients appeared to be characterized by a TCR beta motif made up of 8 or 9 highly homologous amino acid variants.

The rearranged segments are TRBV4-1 and TRBJ2-7; 9 bases in the junction line up with TRBD1. Sequencing input: blood, either unsorted or a sorted T cell fraction (not recorded which). The sequence was obtained from a female donor with ankylosing spondylitis or in good health (not recorded which). The nucleotide sequence is given as TGCGCCAGCAGCCAAGTGTTCCGCACCCGACAGGGGGGATACGAGCAGTACTTC. It is translated as CASSQVFRTRQGGYEQYF.